These 3 T cell receptor beta chains share one sample of origin, sequenced in a study of T cells in Graves' hyperthyroidism and ophthalmopathy. TCR beta CDR3 regions were amplified from RNA transcripts. The TCR CDR3 was amplified in a first-round RT-PCR using the HTBI primer set. MiXCR, run by TCRdb on the multiplex PCR reads, gives a single entry per CDR3 protein. The profile shows some 370,000 distinct CDR3 sequences, approximately 18% of them singletons. The sample taken for sequencing was blood. Source of these receptors: a woman aged 25-40 years with Graves' hyperthyroidism that later progressed to Graves' ophthalmopathy.

The chain recombines TRBV6-2 or TRBV6-3 with TRBJ2-3; the match to TRBD2 covers 8 bases. V trimming: 1 base; J trimming: 2 bases; junction bases outside the gene matches: 14. This CDR3 region has 19 residues. The germline gives CDR1 MNHEY, CDR2 SVGEGT. CDR3 nucleotide sequence: TGTGCCAGCAGTTACTTTCCAGCGGGGGCGCCTCCGAACACAGATACGCAGTATTTT. Translation: CASSYFPAGAPPNTDTQYF.

This clonotype was picked up a small number of times. The chain uses TRBV20-1 and TRBJ2-7; 7 nucleotides match TRBD1. The germline V gene has CDR1 DFQATT and CDR2 SNEGSKA (reference sequence). CDR3 length: 13 amino acids. The junction had 7 bases not matched to a gene; V was cut back by 5 bases and J by 3 bases. CDR3 nucleotide sequence: TGCAGTGCTGACGGGACAGAGCGCTACGAGCAGTACTTC. Translated: CSADGTERYEQYF.

The chain uses TRBV7-9 and TRBJ2-3; TRBD2 matches at 15 bases. This CDR3 spans 21 amino acids. CDR1 and CDR2 (germline): SEHNR, FQNEAQ (reference sequence). J lost 1 base, V lost 5 bases, and 16 bases had no gene match. The CDR3 reads CASSHPIHGLAGGPGTDTQYF. In DNA form, the CDR3 reads TGTGCCAGCAGCCACCCTATTCACGGACTAGCGGGGGGGCCCGGCACAGATACGCAGTATTTT.